In this sample, the clone carrying this TCR beta chain turned up once. This sample stems from a study of control samples from healthy donors and cancer patients. Unmatched junction bases numbered 7, after V lost 1 base and J lost 2 bases. CDR1 is MGHRA and CDR2 is YSYEKL in the germline V gene. The CDR3 runs to 16 residues. Measured with immunoSEQ multiplex PCR; TCRdb has only the in-frame clones, and not every one. The sample gives 35,000 to 55,000 clones, 70% to 75% of which show up once; approximately 17% is in the top ten. The sequencing input was formalin-fixed, paraffin-embedded tissue. The TCR was taken from a male donor with melanoma. This chain joins TRBV4-1 and TRBJ1-1, with TRBD1 matching over 7 bases. The CDR3 spells CASSQVRQGGNTEAFF. CDR3 bases: TGCGCCAGCAGCCAAGTCCGGCAGGGGGGTAACACTGAAGCTTTCTTT.